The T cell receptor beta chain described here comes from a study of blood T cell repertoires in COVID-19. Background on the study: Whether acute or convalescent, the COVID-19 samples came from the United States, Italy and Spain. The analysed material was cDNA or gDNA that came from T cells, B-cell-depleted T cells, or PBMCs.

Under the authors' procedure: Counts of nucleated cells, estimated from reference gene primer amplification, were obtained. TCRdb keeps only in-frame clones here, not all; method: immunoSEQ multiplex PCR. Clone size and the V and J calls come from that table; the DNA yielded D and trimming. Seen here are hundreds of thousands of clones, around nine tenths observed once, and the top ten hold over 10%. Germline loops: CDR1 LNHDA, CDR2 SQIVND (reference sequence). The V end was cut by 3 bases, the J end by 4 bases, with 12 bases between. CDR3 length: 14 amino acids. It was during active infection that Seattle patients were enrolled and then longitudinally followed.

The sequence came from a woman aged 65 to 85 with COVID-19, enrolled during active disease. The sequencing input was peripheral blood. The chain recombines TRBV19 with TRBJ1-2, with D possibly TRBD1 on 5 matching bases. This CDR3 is CASSMGEGVYGYTF. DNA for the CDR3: TGTGCCAGTAGTATGGGCGAAGGGGTCTATGGCTACACCTTC.